This TCR beta chain stems from a study of blood T cell repertoires in COVID-19. Turning to the study itself: The United States, Italy and Spain supplied acute and convalescent COVID-19 samples. From T cells, B-cell-depleted T cells, or PBMCs came the material, which was cDNA or gDNA.

Germline V gene lookup returns CDR1 MNHEY and CDR2 SVGEGT. Trimming removed 3 bases at V and 4 bases at J, with 5 bases between. This CDR3 comprises 12 residues. The table came from immunoSEQ multiplex PCR; TCRdb's copy has only in-frame clones and leaves some out. The sample holds tens of thousands of clones; 80% to 85% are singletons and the top ten take around 3.2%. Sequences were obtained from peripheral blood. The source is a man in his forties or fifties with acute or convalescent COVID-19. The J gene is TRBJ2-3, the V gene TRBV6-2 or TRBV6-3; D remains unclear. CDR3 sequence: CASSYYADTQYF. The CDR3 DNA reads as TGTGCCAGCAGTTATTATGCAGATACGCAGTATTTT.